The 30 T cell receptor beta chains below come from one sample, sequenced in a study of T cell repertoires in cytomegalovirus infection. No antigen is known for these receptors. Each CDR3 protein is one row after TCRdb ran MiXCR on the reads. Altogether some 500,000 distinct CDR3 sequences are present, 40% being singletons, with the ten largest covering more than 40%. Source: cultured PBMCs, taken from culture after CMV antigen stimulation. The source of these receptors is a human donor in good health (CMV status not recorded). Some clones in this sample may be carry-over from other donors' samples.

This clonotype was detected a few times. V and J are TRBV7-6 and TRBJ2-1; 9 bases are a match to TRBD2. The V gene end was trimmed by 4 bases and the J gene end by 6 bases; junction bases not matched to a gene: 19. Germline values: CDR1 SGHVS, CDR2 FNYEAQ. There are 19 residues in the CDR3. This CDR3 reads CASSSRGGSGRTGGNEQFF. CDR3 nucleotides: TGTGCCAGCAGCTCAAGGGGGGGTAGCGGGAGAACTGGTGGCAATGAGCAGTTCTTC.

The gene calls are TRBV4-3 and TRBJ2-1; D is possibly TRBD2 (6 bases). Per germline, CDR1 LGHNA and CDR2 YSLEER. The CDR3 has 16 residues. Trimming took 1 base from V and 8 from J, leaving 18 bases between them. CDR3 nucleotide sequence: TGCGCCAGCAGCCAAGGGGGTCTTGGCGGGAATGATGAGCAGTTCTTC. Amino acids: CASSQGGLGGNDEQFF.

This clonotype was recorded only once. This chain uses TRBV7-9 with TRBJ1-4; 9 nucleotides line up with TRBD1. The CDR3 is 15 amino acids. The trim removed 2 bases at V and 6 bases at J, leaving 4 bases unmatched. CDR1 is SEHNR, CDR2 FQNEAQ, per germline (reference sequence). The CDR3, as DNA: TGTGCCAGCAGCTTAACCGGGACAGGGTATGAAAAACTGTTTTTT. As protein: CASSLTGTGYEKLFF.

This clonotype was recorded many times. The chain carries TRBV7-2 and TRBJ1-1, with D perhaps TRBD1 (5 bases). From germline, CDR1 is SGHTA and CDR2 FQGNSA. CDR3 length: 14 amino acids. Trimming removed 5 bases from V and 1 base from J, with 11 bases in between. The CDR3 sequence: CASSQITGNTEAFF. DNA of the CDR3: TGTGCCAGCAGCCAGATAACAGGGAACACTGAAGCTTTCTTT.

The chain employs TRBV5-1 and TRBJ2-1; tentative D call: TRBD2 (7 bases). The CDR3 runs 17 residues. Trimming removed 3 bases from V and 1 base from J, with 17 bases in between. Looked up from germline, CDR1 is SGHRS and CDR2 is YFSETQ. The CDR3 DNA reads as TGCGCCAGCAGCTACAAGTCGGGGAGGGGGTCCTACAATGAGCAGTTCTTC. Protein product: CASSYKSGRGSYNEQFF.

The chain links TRBV20-1 to TRBJ1-5; D might be TRBD1 (5 bases). The CDR3 has 16 residues. Germline CDR1 reads DFQATT; CDR2 reads SNEGSKA (reference sequence). Trimming took off 0 bases at V and 4 bases at J, with 16 bases between the two ends. CDR3: CSARDGGRPGNQPQHF. CDR3 coding DNA: TGCAGTGCTAGAGATGGGGGGAGGCCAGGAAATCAGCCCCAGCATTTT.

This clonotype was detected a few times. This rearrangement joins TRBV7-8 to TRBJ2-1, with a tentative D call TRBD1 (5 bases). The CDR3 runs 15 residues. Trimming shortened V by 5 bases and J by 6 bases, and 17 bases separated the two germline ends. The germline V gene has CDR1 SGHVS and CDR2 FQNEAQ. CDR3 bases: TGTGCCAGCAGCGCTCAGGGTCTATCTGGCAATGAGCAGTTCTTC. It codes for CASSAQGLSGNEQFF.

The chain joins TRBV6-1 to TRBJ2-7; TRBD2 aligns across 10 bases. Germline V gene lookup returns CDR1 MNHNS and CDR2 SASEGT. This CDR3 comprises 13 residues. V dropped 6 bases and J dropped 7; count of bases not matched to a gene: 6. The CDR3 DNA reads TGTGCCAGCAGCCAAGGACTAGCGGATGAGCAGTACTTC. This translates into CASSQGLADEQYF.

The V gene is TRBV20-1, the J gene TRBJ2-3; D is tentatively TRBD1 or TRBD2 (5 bases each). Germline CDR1 is DFQATT and CDR2 is SNEGSKA (reference sequence). Trimming shortened V by 5 bases and J by 2 bases, and 14 bases separated the two germline ends. The CDR3 has 14 residues. CDR3: CSAPLRGPTDTQYF. The CDR3 DNA follows: TGCAGTGCTCCCCTCCGGGGCCCCACAGATACGCAGTATTTT.

The chain carries TRBV20-1 and TRBJ1-6, with D perhaps TRBD1 (6 bases). The CDR3 sequence is 14 residues long. V was shortened by 5 bases and J by 1 base, with 9 bases between the two germline ends. Germline CDR1 DFQATT, CDR2 SNEGSKA (reference sequence). The CDR3 here is CSAYRESYNSPLHF. The CDR3 region has the DNA TGCAGTGCTTACAGGGAGTCCTATAATTCACCCCTCCACTTT.

This clonotype showed up just a few times. V and J are TRBV27 and TRBJ1-6; D is ambiguous. The CDR3 sequence is 13 residues long. Germline loops: CDR1 MNHEY, CDR2 SMNVEV (reference sequence). V lost 7 bases and J lost 7, with 11 bases in between. The CDR3 sequence is CASMRIPNSPLHF. CDR3 nucleotide sequence: TGTGCCAGCATGAGAATTCCGAATTCACCCCTCCACTTT.

This clonotype was seen only a few times. V usage is TRBV12-3 or TRBV12-4 and J usage is TRBJ1-2, with a possible D match to TRBD1 (5 bases). The CDR3 sequence is 12 residues long. Trimming stripped 4 bases from V and 8 bases from J, with 11 bases between. The CDR3, as DNA: TGTGCCAGCAGTTCAGGGTCCCAGGGCTACACCTTC. Translation gives CASSSGSQGYTF.

The chain recombines TRBV20-1 with TRBJ2-5; a weak D match, TRBD2 (6 bases). With 0 bases removed from V and 5 bases from J, the gap between germline ends came to 16 bases. The CDR3 has 15 amino acids. From germline, CDR1 is DFQATT and CDR2 SNEGSKA (reference sequence). Written as DNA, the CDR3 is TGCAGTGCTAGAGATAGGGCACTAGCTGGGGAGACCCAGTACTTC. This encodes CSARDRALAGETQYF.

The V call is TRBV27, the J call TRBJ2-7; D is undetermined. Deletions cut 6 bases from V and 2 bases from J, with 11 bases between. Germline V lookup: CDR1 MNHEY, CDR2 SMNVEV (reference sequence). There are 13 residues in the CDR3. CDR3 sequence (DNA): TGTGCCAGCAGACCGTATTTCCCCTACGAGCAGTACTTC. It is translated as CASRPYFPYEQYF.

This clonotype has more than one count but fewer than ten. V is TRBV15 and J is TRBJ1-5; tentative D call: TRBD1 (6 bases). Germline-derived CDR1 and CDR2 are LNHNV and YYDKDF (reference sequence). The CDR3 runs to 14 residues. Trimming shortened V by 6 bases and J by 6 bases, and 15 bases separated the two germline ends. The CDR3 reads CATSLGGLGQPQHF. Written as DNA, the CDR3 is TGTGCCACCAGTCTGGGGGGCTTGGGTCAGCCCCAGCATTTT.

This chain joins TRBV7-8 and TRBJ2-1; TRBD2 matches at 8 bases. J lost 6 bases, V lost 2 bases, and 3 bases had no gene match. The CDR3 is 14 amino acids. Per germline, CDR1 SGHVS and CDR2 FQNEAQ. The CDR3 reads CASSLSGTSNEQFF. CDR3 in DNA: TGTGCCAGCAGCTTATCGGGGACTAGCAATGAGCAGTTCTTC.

This clonotype was seen only a few times. The rearrangement links TRBV4-3 to TRBJ2-5; no definite D call. CDR3 size: 14 residues. Germline values: CDR1 LGHNA, CDR2 YSLEER. V was trimmed by 0 bases and J by 1 base, leaving 6 bases between them. DNA for the CDR3: TGCGCCAGCAGCCAAGAGTTGGTCCAAGAGACCCAGTACTTC. This gives the protein CASSQELVQETQYF.

The chain is built from TRBV6-2 or TRBV6-3 and TRBJ1-1, with 9 bases identical to TRBD1. Germline loops: CDR1 MNHEY, CDR2 SVGEGT. The CDR3 covers 15 residues. With 5 bases clipped from V and 4 bases from J, the junction kept 8 bases outside the gene matches. The CDR3, as DNA: TGTGCCAGCAGTCTGACAGGGGGATTAGTCACTGAAGCTTTCTTT. As protein: CASSLTGGLVTEAFF.

V is TRBV29-1 and J is TRBJ2-7; TRBD2 agrees at 8 bases. The length of the CDR3 is 12 residues. The ends lost 3 bases at V and 5 bases at J; junction bases unmatched: 3. The germline V gene encodes CDR1 SQVTM and CDR2 ANQGSEA. DNA of the CDR3: TGCAGCGTTGAGCAGGGACTAGACGAGCAGTACTTC. It specifies CSVEQGLDEQYF.

This clonotype was observed a handful of times. This chain joins TRBV28 and TRBJ1-5, with no clear D. The germline V gene has CDR1 MDHEN and CDR2 SYDVKM. The V and J ends lost 8 bases and 9 bases respectively, with 11 bases between them. The CDR3 is 11 amino acids. CDR3 nucleotides: TGTGCCAGCGGTGGCTCATGGCCCCAGCATTTT. It specifies CASGGSWPQHF.

The V call is TRBV19, the J call TRBJ2-1, with TRBD2 identical over 12 bases. Trimming removed 0 bases from V and 5 bases from J; junction bases left unmatched: 8. This CDR3 spans 18 amino acids. Germline assignment: CDR1 LNHDA and CDR2 SQIVND (reference sequence). The CDR3 reads CASSIEAGLAGGDNEQFF. In DNA form, the CDR3 reads TGTGCCAGTAGTATAGAGGCCGGGCTAGCGGGAGGGGACAATGAGCAGTTCTTC. Filled out from reference TRBV19 and TRBJ2-1, the complete variable domain reads DGGITQSPKYLFRKEGQNVTLSCEQNLNHDAMYWYRQDPGQGLRLIYYSQIVNDFQKGDIAEGYSVSREKKESFPLTVTSAQKNPTAFYLCASSIEAGLAGGDNEQFFGPGTRLTVL.

Ten or more counts support this clonotype. The chain joins TRBV7-8 to TRBJ2-3, with 11 bases fitting TRBD2. Germline values: CDR1 SGHVS, CDR2 FQNEAQ. V lost 5 bases and J lost 2; bases outside the gene matches: 6. CDR3 length: 16 residues. The CDR3 sequence: CASSPGTSGSTDTQYF. Here the CDR3 DNA reads TGTGCCAGCAGCCCAGGGACTAGCGGCTCCACAGATACGCAGTATTTT.

The rearrangement joins TRBV10-3 to TRBJ1-1; D gene unclear. Germline lookup yields CDR1 ENHRY and CDR2 SYGVKD. With 7 bases removed from V and 3 bases from J, the gap between germline ends came to 6 bases. The CDR3 sequence is 11 residues long. CDR3 bases: TGTGCCATCACGGATGACACTGAAGCTTTCTTT. It yields the protein CAITDDTEAFF.

There are many counts of this clonotype. The V call is TRBV7-2, the J call TRBJ1-4; TRBD1 aligns across 9 bases. V was clipped by 5 bases and J by 6 bases; unmatched bases: 10. Per germline, CDR1 SGHTA and CDR2 FQGNSA. This CDR3 region has 16 residues. The CDR3 protein is CASSRTGGAKDEKLFF. The CDR3, as DNA: TGTGCCAGCAGCCGAACAGGGGGCGCTAAGGATGAAAAACTGTTTTTT.

V and J are TRBV6-1 and TRBJ2-7; D is possibly TRBD2 (5 bases). V lost 1 base and J lost 2, with 12 bases in between. The CDR3 sequence is 15 residues long. The germline gives CDR1 MNHNS, CDR2 SASEGT. CDR3 in amino acids: CASSEGPGVAYEQYF. The CDR3 DNA follows: TGTGCCAGCAGTGAAGGTCCCGGGGTAGCCTACGAGCAGTACTTC.

The genes are TRBV19 and TRBJ2-2; no reliable D call. Trimming cost V 2 bases and J 1 base, with 8 bases left between them. From germline, CDR1 is LNHDA and CDR2 SQIVND (reference sequence). The CDR3 runs 15 residues. DNA of the CDR3: TGTGCCAGTAGTATATCAAGAGGGAACACCGGGGAGCTGTTTTTT. It translates to CASSISRGNTGELFF.

The J gene is TRBJ2-5, the V gene TRBV20-1; tentative D call: TRBD2 (6 bases). Per germline, CDR1 DFQATT and CDR2 SNEGSKA (reference sequence). The V end lost 4 bases, the J end lost 10 bases, and 22 bases lay between the germline ends. The CDR3 is 14 amino acids. The CDR3 coding sequence is TGCAGTGCTAAGTCGCCCGACCCCGGGGGTGACCAGTACTTC. This translates into CSAKSPDPGGDQYF.

In its sample, this clonotype was seen once. The chain links TRBV6-2 or TRBV6-3 to TRBJ1-6; D unclear. This CDR3 has 15 amino acids. Deletions cut 8 bases from V and 8 bases from J, with 19 bases between. CDR1 MNHEY and CDR2 SVGEGT come from the germline V gene. CDR3 sequence reads: CASAGLVLEDSPLHF. In DNA, the CDR3 is TGTGCCAGCGCCGGTTTAGTCCTTGAGGATTCACCCCTCCACTTT.

The CDR3, as DNA: TGTGCCAGCAGCTTAGCTGGGGACACCATATATTTT. Protein sequence: CASSLAGDTIYF. The V call is TRBV7-6, the J call TRBJ1-3, with unresolved D. Trimming shortened V by 0 bases and J by 8 bases, and 5 bases separated the two germline ends. In germline, CDR1 is SGHVS, CDR2 FNYEAQ. The CDR3 totals 12 residues.

The rearrangement links TRBV5-1 to TRBJ2-1, with TRBD1 matching over 9 bases. Germline V gene data show CDR1 as SGHRS and CDR2 as YFSETQ. The J segment lost 7 bases and the V segment lost 1 base, leaving 3 bases of the junction unmatched. The CDR3 has 14 amino acids. The CDR3 region has the DNA TGCGCCAGCAGCTTGCTCGGGACAGGGAATGAGCAGTTCTTC. This translates into CASSLLGTGNEQFF.